This TCR beta chain appears in the sequencing data of a study of human T cells and chemical hapten exposure. Whole-study context: Slight volume differences across pooled libraries mainly accounted for varying per-sample TCR yields.

There are 13 residues in the CDR3. Per the germline V gene, CDR1 is KGHSH and CDR2 is LQKENI. With 10 bases removed from V and 6 bases from J, the gap between germline ends came to 17 bases. This clonotype was recorded at least ten times. What it recognizes is unknown. What the library attached to individual cDNA molecules were unique molecular identifiers. In the original processing: Per sample, the median was around 100,000 TCRs, with values from about 24,000 to 680,000. TCRdb redid the calling of the RACE reads with MiXCR, one entry per CDR3 protein. The V and J calls were not made by the authors but by TCRdb's processing. The sample yields roughly 380,000 distinct CDR3 sequences, about 6% seen once. Points from the study as a whole: With regard to DPC sensitization, TCRs above 1 in 1000 frequency did not change.

Time point indicated: patch test 2, 6 weeks after DPC sensitization. As to treatment: therapeutic diphenylcyclopropenone sensitization with weekly scalp DPC. The J gene is TRBJ2-3, the V gene TRBV18; possibly TRBD2 for D (5 bases). The specimen comprised whole blood, sampled in connection with sensitization to the hapten diphenylcyclopropenone (DPC). This receptor was identified in a young woman with alopecia areata. Some clones in this sample may be carry-over from other donors' samples. The CDR3: CATEAAVTDTQYF. CDR3 bases: TGTGCCACCGAAGCGGCTGTGACGGATACGCAGTATTTT.